The T cell receptor beta chain described here comes from a study of T cells expressing NK-cell markers. About the study: Sorted CD3+CD56-NKG2C+, CD3+CD56+NKG2C+ and CD3+CD56+NKG2C- T cells supplied the TCR beta repertoires.

UMI-tagged 5'RACE template switching yielded the TCR beta cDNA. TCRdb reprocessed the 5' RACE reads and stores each CDR3 protein as one record, lacking DNA. The listing contains under 500,000 distinct CDR3 sequences. CDR3 size: 13 residues. CDR1 is SGHDN, CDR2 FVKESK, per germline. As to this clonotype: Antigen: not known.

Study-wide results and caveats: Whether expanded NKG2C+ T cell clones were HCMV specific stayed uncertain. NKG2C+ dominant clonotypes from several donors made up about 1.0-7.5% of CD8+ T cells.

This TCR was recovered from a woman aged 18 to 75 in good health. The chain joins TRBV14 to TRBJ2-3; TCRdb selects TRBD2, and the lack of DNA leaves this call unchecked. The source material was blood T cells: a sorted CD56 or NKG2C T cell subset, CD4+ or CD8+ T cells, or bulk PBMC T cells (not recorded which). The CDR3: CASSQGLADTQYF.